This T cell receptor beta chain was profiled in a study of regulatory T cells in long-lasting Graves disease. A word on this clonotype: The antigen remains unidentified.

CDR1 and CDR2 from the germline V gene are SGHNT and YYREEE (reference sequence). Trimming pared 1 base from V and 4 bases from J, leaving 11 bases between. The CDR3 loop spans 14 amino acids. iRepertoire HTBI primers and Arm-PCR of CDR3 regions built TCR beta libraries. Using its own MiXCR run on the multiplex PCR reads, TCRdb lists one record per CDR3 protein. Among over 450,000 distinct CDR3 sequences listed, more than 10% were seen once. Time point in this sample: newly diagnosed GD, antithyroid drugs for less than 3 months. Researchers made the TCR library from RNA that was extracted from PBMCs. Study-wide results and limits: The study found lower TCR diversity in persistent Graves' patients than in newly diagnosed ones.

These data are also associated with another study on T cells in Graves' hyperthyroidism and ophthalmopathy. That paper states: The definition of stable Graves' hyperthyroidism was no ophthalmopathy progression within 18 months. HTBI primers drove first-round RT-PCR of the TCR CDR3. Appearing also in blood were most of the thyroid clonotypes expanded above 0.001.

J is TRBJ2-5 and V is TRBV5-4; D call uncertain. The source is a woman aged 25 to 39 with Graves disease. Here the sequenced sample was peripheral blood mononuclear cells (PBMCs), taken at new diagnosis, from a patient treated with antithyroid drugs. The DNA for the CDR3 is TGTGCCAGCAGCTTGAGGAGTATGCTAGAGACCCAGTACTTC. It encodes CASSLRSMLETQYF.